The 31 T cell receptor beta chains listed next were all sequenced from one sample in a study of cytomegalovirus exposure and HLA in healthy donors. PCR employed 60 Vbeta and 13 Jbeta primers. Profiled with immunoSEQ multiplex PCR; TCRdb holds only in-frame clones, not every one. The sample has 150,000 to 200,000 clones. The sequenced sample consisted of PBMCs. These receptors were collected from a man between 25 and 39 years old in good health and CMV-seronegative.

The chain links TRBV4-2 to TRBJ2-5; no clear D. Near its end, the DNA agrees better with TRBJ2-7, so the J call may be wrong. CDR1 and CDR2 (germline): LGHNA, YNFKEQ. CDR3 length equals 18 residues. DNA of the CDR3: TGTGCCAGCAGCCAAGATCTGTCCCCGTCCGTTGCATCCTACGAGCAGTACTTC. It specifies CASSQDLSPSVASYEQYF.

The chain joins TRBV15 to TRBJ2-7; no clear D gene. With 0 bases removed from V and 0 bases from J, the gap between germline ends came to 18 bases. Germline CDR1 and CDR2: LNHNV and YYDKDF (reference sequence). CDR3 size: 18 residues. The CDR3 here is CATSRDRSKARSSYEQYF. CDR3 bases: TGTGCCACCAGCAGAGATAGGTCGAAAGCGCGGAGCTCCTACGAGCAGTACTTC. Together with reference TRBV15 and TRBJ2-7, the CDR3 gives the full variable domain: DAMVIQNPRYQVTQFGKPVTLSCSQTLNHNVMYWYQQKSSQAPKLLFHYYDKDFNNEADTPDNFQSRRPNTSFCFLDIRSPGLGDTAMYLCATSRDRSKARSSYEQYFGPGTRLTVT.

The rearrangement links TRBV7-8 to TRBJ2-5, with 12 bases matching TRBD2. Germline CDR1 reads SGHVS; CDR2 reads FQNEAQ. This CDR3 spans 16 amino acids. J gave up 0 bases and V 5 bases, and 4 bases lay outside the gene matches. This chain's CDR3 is CASSPGLAGYQETQYF. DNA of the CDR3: TGTGCCAGCAGCCCAGGACTAGCGGGGTACCAAGAGACCCAGTACTTC.

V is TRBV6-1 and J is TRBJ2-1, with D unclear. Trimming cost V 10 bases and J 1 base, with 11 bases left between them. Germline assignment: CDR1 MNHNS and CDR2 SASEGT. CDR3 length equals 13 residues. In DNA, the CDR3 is TGTGCCACTTACAGAGTTTCCTACAATGAGCAGTTCTTC. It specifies CATYRVSYNEQFF.

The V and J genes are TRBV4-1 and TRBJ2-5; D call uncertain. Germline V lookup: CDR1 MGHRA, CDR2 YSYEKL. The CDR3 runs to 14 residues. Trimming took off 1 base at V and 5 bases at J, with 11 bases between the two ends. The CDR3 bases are TGCGCCAGCAGCCAAGGTATTGTGAGGGAGACCCAGTACTTC. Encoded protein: CASSQGIVRETQYF.

The CDR3 bases are TGTGCCAGCAGCTTCACAGTGAACACTGAAGCTTTCTTT. Translated, it gives CASSFTVNTEAFF. V usage is TRBV7-6 and J usage is TRBJ1-1; D uncertain. Trimming shortened V by 3 bases and J by 0 bases, and 5 bases separated the two germline ends. Looked up from germline, CDR1 is SGHVS and CDR2 is FNYEAQ. The length of the CDR3 is 13 residues.

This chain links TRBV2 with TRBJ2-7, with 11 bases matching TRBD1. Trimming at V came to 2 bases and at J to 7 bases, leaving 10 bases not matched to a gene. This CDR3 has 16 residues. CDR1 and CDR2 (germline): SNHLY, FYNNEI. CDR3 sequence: CASSEQTGTGGREQYF. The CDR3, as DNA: TGTGCCAGCAGTGAACAGACCGGGACAGGGGGACGGGAGCAGTACTTC.

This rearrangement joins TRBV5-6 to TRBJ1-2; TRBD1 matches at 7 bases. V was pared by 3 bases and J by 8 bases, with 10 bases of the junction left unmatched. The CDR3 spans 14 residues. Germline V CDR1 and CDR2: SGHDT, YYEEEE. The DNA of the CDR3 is TGTGCCAGCAGCTCCAGGACAGGCCTCGGGGGCTACACCTTC. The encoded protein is CASSSRTGLGGYTF.

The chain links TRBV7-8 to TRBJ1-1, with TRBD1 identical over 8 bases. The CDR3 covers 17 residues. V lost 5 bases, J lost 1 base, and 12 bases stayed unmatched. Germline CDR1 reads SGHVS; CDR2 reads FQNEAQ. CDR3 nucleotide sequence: TGTGCCAGCAGCCTAGAGGCAGGGGGCATAGGGAACACTGAAGCTTTCTTT. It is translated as CASSLEAGGIGNTEAFF.

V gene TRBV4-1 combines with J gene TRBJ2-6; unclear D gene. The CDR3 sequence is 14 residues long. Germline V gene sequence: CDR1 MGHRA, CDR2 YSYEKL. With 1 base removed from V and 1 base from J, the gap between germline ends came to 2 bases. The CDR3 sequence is CASSQASGANVLTF. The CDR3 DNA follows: TGCGCCAGCAGCCAAGCATCTGGGGCCAACGTCCTGACTTTC.

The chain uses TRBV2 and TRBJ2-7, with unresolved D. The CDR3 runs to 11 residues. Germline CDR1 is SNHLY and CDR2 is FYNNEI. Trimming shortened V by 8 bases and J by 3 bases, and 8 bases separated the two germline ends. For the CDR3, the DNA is TGTGCCAGCGGTAGAAACTACGAGCAGTACTTC. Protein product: CASGRNYEQYF.

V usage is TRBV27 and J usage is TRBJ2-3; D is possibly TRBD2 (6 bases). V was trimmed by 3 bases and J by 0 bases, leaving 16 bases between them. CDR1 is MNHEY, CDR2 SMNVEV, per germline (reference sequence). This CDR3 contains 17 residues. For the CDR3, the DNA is TGTGCCAGCAGTTTGTTGTTTTCCGGGGGAAGCACAGATACGCAGTATTTT. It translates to CASSLLFSGGSTDTQYF.

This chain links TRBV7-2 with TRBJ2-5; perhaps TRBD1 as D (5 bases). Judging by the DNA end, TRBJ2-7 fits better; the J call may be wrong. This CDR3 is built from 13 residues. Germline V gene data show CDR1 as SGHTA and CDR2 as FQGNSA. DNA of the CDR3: TGTGCCTCCTCAAGCAGGGACTCCTACGAGCAGTACTTC. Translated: CASSSRDSYEQYF.

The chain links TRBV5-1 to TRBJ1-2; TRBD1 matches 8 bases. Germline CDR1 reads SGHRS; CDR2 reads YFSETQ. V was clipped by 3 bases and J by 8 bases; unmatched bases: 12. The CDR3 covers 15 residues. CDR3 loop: CASSSQSSGGGGYTF. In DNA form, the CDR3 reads TGCGCCAGCAGCTCGCAATCATCAGGGGGCGGCGGCTACACCTTC.

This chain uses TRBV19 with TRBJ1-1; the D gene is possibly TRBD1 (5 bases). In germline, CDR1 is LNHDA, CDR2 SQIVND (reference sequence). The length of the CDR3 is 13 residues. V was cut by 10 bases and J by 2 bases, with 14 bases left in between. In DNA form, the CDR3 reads TGTGCCACCCAGGCCGGGGGAAACACTGAAGCTTTCTTT. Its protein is CATQAGGNTEAFF.

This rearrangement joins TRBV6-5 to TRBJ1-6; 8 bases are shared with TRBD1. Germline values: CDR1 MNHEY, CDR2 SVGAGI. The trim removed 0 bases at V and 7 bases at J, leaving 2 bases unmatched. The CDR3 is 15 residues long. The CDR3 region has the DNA TGTGCCAGCAGTTACTCGGGGGACAGGAATTCACCCCTCCACTTT. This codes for CASSYSGDRNSPLHF.

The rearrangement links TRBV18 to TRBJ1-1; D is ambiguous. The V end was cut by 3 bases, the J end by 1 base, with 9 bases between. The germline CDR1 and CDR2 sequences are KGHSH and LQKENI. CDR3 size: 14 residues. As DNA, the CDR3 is TGTGCCAGCTCACCTTCGGGTCAGAACACTGAAGCTTTCTTT. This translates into CASSPSGQNTEAFF.

In DNA form, the CDR3 reads TGTGCCAGCAGACGTCCTGGACAGGCCTACGAGCAGTACTTC. Protein: CASRRPGQAYEQYF. The chain links TRBV27 to TRBJ2-7; TRBD1 matches at 7 bases. The germline V gene has CDR1 MNHEY and CDR2 SMNVEV (reference sequence). The CDR3 totals 14 residues. The J segment lost 2 bases and the V segment lost 6 bases, leaving 7 bases of the junction unmatched.

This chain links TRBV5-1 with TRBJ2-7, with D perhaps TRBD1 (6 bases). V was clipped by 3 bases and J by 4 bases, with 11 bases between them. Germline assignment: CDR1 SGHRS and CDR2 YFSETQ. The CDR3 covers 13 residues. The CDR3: CASSSTQGYEQYF. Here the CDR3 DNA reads TGCGCCAGCAGCTCGACACAGGGATACGAGCAGTACTTC.

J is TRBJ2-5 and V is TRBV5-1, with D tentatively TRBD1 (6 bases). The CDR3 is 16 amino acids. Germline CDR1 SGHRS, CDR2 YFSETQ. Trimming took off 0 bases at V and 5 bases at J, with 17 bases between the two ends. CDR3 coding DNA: TGCGCCAGCAGCTTGGGGGGGCGATCGGGCGGGGAGACCCAGTACTTC. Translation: CASSLGGRSGGETQYF. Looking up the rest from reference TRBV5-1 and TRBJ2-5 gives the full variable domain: KAGVTQTPRYLIKTRGQQVTLSCSPISGHRSVSWYQQTPGQGLQFLFEYFSETQRNKGNFPGRFSGRQFSNSRSEMNVSTLELGDSALYLCASSLGGRSGGETQYFGPGTRLLVL.

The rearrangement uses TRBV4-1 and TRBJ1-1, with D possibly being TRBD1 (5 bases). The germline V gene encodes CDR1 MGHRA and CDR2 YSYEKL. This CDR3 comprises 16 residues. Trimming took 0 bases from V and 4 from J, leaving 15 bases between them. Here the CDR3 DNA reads TGCGCCAGCAGCCAAGATAAGGGGCGTAGGGGCACTGAAGCTTTCTTT. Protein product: CASSQDKGRRGTEAFF.

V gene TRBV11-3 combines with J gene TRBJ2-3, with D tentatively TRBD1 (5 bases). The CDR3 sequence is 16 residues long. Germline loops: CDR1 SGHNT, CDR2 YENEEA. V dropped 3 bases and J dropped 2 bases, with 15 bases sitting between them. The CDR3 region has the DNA TGTGCCAGCAGCTTGGGATCAGGGTACACCACAGATACGCAGTATTTT. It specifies CASSLGSGYTTDTQYF.

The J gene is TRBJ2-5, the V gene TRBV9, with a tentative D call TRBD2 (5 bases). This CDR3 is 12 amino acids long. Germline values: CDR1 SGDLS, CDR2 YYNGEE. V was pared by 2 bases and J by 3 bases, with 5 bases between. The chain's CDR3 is CASSVGEETQYF. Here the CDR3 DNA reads TGTGCCAGCAGCGTGGGAGAAGAGACCCAGTACTTC.

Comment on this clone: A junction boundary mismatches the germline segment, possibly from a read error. The CDR3 reads CAWGGIFHF. The CDR3, as DNA: TGCGCCTGGGGGGGGATCTTCCACTTC. V is TRBV10-1 and J is TRBJ1-2, with D possibly matching TRBD1 (5 bases). CDR1 is WNHNN, CDR2 SYGVQD, per germline (reference sequence). The CDR3 is made up of 9 amino acids.

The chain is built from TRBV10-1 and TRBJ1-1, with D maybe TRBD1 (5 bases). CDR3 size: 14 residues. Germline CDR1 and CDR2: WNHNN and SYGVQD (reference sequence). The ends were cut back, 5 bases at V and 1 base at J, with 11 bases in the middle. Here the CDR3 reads CASSRDFQNTEAFF. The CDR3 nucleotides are TGCGCCAGCAGTCGGGACTTCCAGAACACTGAAGCTTTCTTT.

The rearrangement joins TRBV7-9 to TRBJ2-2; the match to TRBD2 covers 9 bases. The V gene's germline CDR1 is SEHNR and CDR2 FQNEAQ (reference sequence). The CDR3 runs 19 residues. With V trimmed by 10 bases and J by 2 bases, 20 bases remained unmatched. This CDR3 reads CATQLIAGASNGNTGELFF. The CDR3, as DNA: TGTGCCACTCAACTTATAGCGGGGGCCTCAAATGGAAACACCGGGGAGCTGTTTTTT.

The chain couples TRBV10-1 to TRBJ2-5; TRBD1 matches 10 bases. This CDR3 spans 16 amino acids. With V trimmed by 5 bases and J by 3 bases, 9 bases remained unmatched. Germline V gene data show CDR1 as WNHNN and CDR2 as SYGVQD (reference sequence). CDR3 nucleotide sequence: TGCGCCAGCAGTAAAGGAGAGGGGACAGGGGAAGAGACCCAGTACTTC. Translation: CASSKGEGTGEETQYF.

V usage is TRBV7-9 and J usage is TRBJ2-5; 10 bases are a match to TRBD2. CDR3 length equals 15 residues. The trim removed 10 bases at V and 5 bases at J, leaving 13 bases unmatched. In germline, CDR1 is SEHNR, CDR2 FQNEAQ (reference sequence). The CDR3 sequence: CATARSSGGGETQYF. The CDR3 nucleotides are TGTGCCACCGCTCGCTCTAGCGGGGGCGGGGAGACCCAGTACTTC.

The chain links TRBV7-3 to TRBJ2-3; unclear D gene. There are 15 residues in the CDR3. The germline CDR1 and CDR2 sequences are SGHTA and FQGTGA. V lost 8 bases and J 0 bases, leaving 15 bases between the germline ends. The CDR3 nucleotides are TGTGCCAGCGGTCGGGTCCCCACTAGCACAGATACGCAGTATTTT. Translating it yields CASGRVPTSTDTQYF.

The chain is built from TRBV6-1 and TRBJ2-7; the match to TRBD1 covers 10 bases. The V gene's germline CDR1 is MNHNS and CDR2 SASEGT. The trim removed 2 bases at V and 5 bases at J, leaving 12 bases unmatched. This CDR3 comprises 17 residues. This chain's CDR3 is CASSEYESRDRGHEQYF. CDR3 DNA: TGTGCCAGCAGTGAATACGAATCTCGGGACAGGGGCCACGAGCAGTACTTC.

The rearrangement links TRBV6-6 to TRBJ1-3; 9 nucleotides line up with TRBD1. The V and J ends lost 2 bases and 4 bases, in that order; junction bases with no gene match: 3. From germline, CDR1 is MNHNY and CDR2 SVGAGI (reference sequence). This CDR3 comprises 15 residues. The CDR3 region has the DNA TGTGCCAGCAGTTACACAGGGGGCGAGGGAAACACCATATATTTT. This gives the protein CASSYTGGEGNTIYF.